The next 4 T cell receptor beta chains were all read from a single sample in a study of CD8+ T cells in alopecia areata. The sequencing template was cDNA reverse transcribed from extracted RNA. Sequencing used immunoSEQ multiplex PCR; TCRdb keeps in-frame clones, though not all of them. The data show 110,000 to 150,000 clones, with approximately 51% seen just once and more than 0.95% held by the top ten. The starting material was CD4+ T cells sorted from blood, obtained at week 0. Receptors were obtained from a human donor with alopecia areata.

This clone was picked up a small number of times. The V gene is TRBV5-6, the J gene TRBJ2-1, with 9 bases fitting TRBD2. CDR3 length: 17 residues. The J segment lost 0 bases and the V segment lost 4 bases, leaving 8 bases of the junction unmatched. Germline assignment: CDR1 SGHDT and CDR2 YYEEEE. CDR3 DNA: TGTGCCAGCAGCCTGACTAGCGGAAGATCCTCCTACAATGAGCAGTTCTTC. This encodes CASSLTSGRSSYNEQFF.

This clone was observed a handful of times. The DNA is omitted, as the CDR3 cannot be located on it reliably, and the CDR3 follows TCRdb's listing. V gene TRBV29-1 combines with J gene TRBJ2-1; TRBD1, as called in the table, went unchecked against the DNA. The CDR3 sequence runs 11 residues, both termini included. Germline CDR1 is SQVTM and CDR2 is ANQGSEA. Here the CDR3 reads CSVGTGTAILF.

The rearrangement uses TRBV30 and TRBJ2-5; either TRBD1 or TRBD2 may fit D (5 bases each). Germline-derived CDR1 and CDR2 are GTSNPN and SVGIG (reference sequence). Trimming cost V 2 bases and J 5 bases, with 18 bases left between them. This CDR3 comprises 15 residues. In DNA, the CDR3 is TGTGCCTGGAGTCGAGGGGCGGCAGGGACGGAGACCCAGTACTTC. Amino acid sequence: CAWSRGAAGTETQYF.

This chain joins TRBV29-1 and TRBJ2-6; D is ambiguous. Trimming shortened V by 6 bases and J by 9 bases, and 12 bases separated the two germline ends. This CDR3 spans 12 amino acids. In germline, CDR1 is SQVTM, CDR2 ANQGSEA. The CDR3: CSVKIGGNVLTF. CDR3 bases: TGCAGCGTAAAAATTGGTGGCAACGTCCTGACTTTC.